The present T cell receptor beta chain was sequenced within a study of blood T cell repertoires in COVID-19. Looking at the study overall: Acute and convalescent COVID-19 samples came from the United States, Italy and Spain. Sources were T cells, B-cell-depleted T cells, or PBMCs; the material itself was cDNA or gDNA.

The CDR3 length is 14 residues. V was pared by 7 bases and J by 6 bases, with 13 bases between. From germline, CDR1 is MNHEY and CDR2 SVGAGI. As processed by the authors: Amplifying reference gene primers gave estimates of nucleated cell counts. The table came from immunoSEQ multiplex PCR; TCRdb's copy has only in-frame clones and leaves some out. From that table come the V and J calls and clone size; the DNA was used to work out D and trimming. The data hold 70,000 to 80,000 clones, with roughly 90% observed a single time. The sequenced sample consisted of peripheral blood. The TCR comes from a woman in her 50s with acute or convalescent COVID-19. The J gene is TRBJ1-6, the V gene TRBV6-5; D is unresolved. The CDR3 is CASKGGAVNSPLHF. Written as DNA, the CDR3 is TGTGCCAGCAAGGGTGGAGCGGTTAATTCACCCCTCCACTTT.